What follows describes a single T cell receptor (beta chain). This entry comes from a study of shared clonotypes between healthy human individuals. Using immunoSEQ multiplex PCR, the repertoire was profiled, and TCRdb retains in-frame clones only, with some absent. The sample has 400,000 to 550,000 clones, around 80% seen once. The V gene lost 1 base and the J gene lost 4 bases, with 11 bases spanning the gap. The CDR3 sequence is 14 residues long. The V gene's germline CDR1 is SGHAT and CDR2 FQNNGV. The TCR sequence derives from a woman in her thirties or forties in good health. Some clones in this sample may be carry-over from other donors' samples. This chain connects TRBV11-2 to TRBJ2-7, with a tentative D call TRBD1 (6 bases). Sequenced input: PBMCs. The CDR3 loop reads CASSLVRTGYEQYF. The DNA for the CDR3 is TGTGCCAGCAGCTTAGTCCGCACAGGGTACGAGCAGTACTTC.